The clone carrying this T cell receptor (beta chain) showed up just once. This sample also contains other DNA sequences that code for the same CDR3. Data came from immunoSEQ multiplex PCR; TCRdb stores just in-frame clones and leaves some out. The data show about a million clones, 77% seen once. In germline, CDR1 is SGHVS, CDR2 FNYEAQ. This CDR3 is built from 15 residues. Deletions cut 5 bases from V and 0 bases from J, with 14 bases between. The sample comes from a study of shared clonotypes between healthy human individuals. The sequence derives from a man aged 18 to 29 in good health. Some clones in this sample may be carry-over from other donors' samples. The chain is built from TRBV7-6 and TRBJ2-7, with D perhaps matching TRBD1 (6 bases). Sequencing was performed on memory CD4+ T cells from PBMCs. The subset is: CD45RA-negative fraction. The CDR3 DNA is TGTGCCAGCAGCCCCGGGACAAGAAGCTCCTACGAGCAGTACTTC. It codes for CASSPGTRSSYEQYF. The full variable domain, with the rest looked up from reference TRBV7-6 and TRBJ2-7, is GAGVSQSPRYKVTKRGQDVALRCDPISGHVSLYWYRQALGQGPEFLTYFNYEAQQDKSGLPNDRFSAERPEGSISTLTIQRTEQRDSAMYRCASSPGTRSSYEQYFGPGTRLTVT.